In this sample, the clone carrying this T cell receptor (beta chain) turned up a few times. Its antigen is unknown. This CDR3 spans 16 amino acids. Trimming left V 3 bases short and J 3 bases short, with 16 bases between. Per the germline V gene, CDR1 is KGHSH and CDR2 is LQKENI. This record belongs to a study of blood T cells in healthy people across ages. Whole-study results and caveats: Higher diversity and more naive CD4+ cells were features of long-lived donors, compared to aged donors.

Sample-barcoded 5' priming and a J-beta primer mix drove a second PCR of 7 to 11 cycles. TCRdb redid the calling of the 5' RACE reads with MiXCR, one entry per CDR3 protein. Among fewer than 650,000 distinct CDR3 sequences, around 27% were seen once, and the ten largest hold over 3.5%. The sample was also linked to a second study, of T cells of mothers and their children.

This TCR came from a boy between 2 and 10 years old in good health. This chain links TRBV18 with TRBJ2-3; no firm D call. Sequencing was carried out using blood. CDR3 residues: CASSPKKDIETDTQYF. In DNA, the CDR3 is TGTGCCAGCTCACCGAAGAAAGATATTGAGACAGATACGCAGTATTTT.